This TCR beta chain was recovered during a study of T cells in Graves' hyperthyroidism and ophthalmopathy. Overall study context: The blood sample was taken at first diagnosis, before treatment began.

TCR beta CDR3 regions were amplified from RNA transcripts. TCR CDR3 regions were first amplified by RT-PCR with HTBI primers. TCRdb passed the multiplex PCR reads through MiXCR, listing each CDR3 protein once. Here the sample spans approximately 610,000 distinct CDR3 sequences, approximately 15% being singletons. From 10 ml of fresh peripheral blood, PBMCs were isolated. Germline V gene sequence: CDR1 MDHEN, CDR2 SYDVKM. Trimming removed 5 bases at V and 10 bases at J, with 15 bases between. The CDR3 has 14 amino acids. This clonotype was obtained from a woman aged 18-29 years with Graves' hyperthyroidism. Sequenced sample: blood. The V call is TRBV28, the J call TRBJ1-6; D not certain. The CDR3 protein is CASSPHSDASPLHF. CDR3 in DNA: TGTGCCAGCAGTCCACATTCGGACGCCTCACCCCTCCACTTT.